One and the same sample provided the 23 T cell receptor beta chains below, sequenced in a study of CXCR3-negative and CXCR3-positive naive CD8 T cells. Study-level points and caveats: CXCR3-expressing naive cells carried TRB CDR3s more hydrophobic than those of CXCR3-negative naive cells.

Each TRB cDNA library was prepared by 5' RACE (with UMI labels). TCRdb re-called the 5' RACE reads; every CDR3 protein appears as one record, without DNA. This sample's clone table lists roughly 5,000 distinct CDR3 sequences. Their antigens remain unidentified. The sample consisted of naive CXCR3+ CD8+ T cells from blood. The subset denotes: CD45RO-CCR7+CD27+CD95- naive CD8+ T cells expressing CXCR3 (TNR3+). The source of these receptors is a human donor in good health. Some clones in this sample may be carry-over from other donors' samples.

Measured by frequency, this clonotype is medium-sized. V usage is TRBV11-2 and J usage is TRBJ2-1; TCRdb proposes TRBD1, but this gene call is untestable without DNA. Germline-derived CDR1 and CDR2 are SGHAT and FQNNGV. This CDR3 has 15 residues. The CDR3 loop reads CASSFGAGPYNEQFF.

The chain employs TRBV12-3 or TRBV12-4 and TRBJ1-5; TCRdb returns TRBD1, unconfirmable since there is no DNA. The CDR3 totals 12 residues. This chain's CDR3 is CASSTGGQPQHF.

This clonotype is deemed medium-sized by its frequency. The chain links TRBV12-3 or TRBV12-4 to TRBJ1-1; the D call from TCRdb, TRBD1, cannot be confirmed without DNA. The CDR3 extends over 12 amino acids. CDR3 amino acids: CASSFGAGEAFF.

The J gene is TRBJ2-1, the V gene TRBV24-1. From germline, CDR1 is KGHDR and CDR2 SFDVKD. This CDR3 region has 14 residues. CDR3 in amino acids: CATSHRDSYNEQFF.

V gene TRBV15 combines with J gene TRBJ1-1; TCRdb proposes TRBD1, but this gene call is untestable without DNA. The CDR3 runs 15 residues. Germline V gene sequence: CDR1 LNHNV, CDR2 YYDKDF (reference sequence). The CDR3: CATSRADSWSPEAFF.

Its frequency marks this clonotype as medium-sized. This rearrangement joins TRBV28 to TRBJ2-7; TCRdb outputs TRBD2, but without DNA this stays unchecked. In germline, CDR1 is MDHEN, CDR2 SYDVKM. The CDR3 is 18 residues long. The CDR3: CASSFPAGSSGRVYEQYF.

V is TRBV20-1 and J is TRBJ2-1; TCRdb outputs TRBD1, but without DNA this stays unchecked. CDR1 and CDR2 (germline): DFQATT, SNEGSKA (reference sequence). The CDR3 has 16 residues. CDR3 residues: CSARDPQGASYNEQFF.

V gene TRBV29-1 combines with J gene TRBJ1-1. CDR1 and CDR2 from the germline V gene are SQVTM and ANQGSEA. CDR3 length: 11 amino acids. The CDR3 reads CSVQGSREAFF.

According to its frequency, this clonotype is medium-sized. CDR3 protein: CASSFWGSNTEAFF. J is TRBJ1-1 and V is TRBV5-1; TCRdb selects TRBD1, and the lack of DNA leaves this call unchecked. The CDR3 has 14 residues. Looked up from germline, CDR1 is SGHRS and CDR2 is YFSETQ. Full variable domain (missing parts from reference TRBV5-1 and TRBJ1-1): KAGVTQTPRYLIKTRGQQVTLSCSPISGHRSVSWYQQTPGQGLQFLFEYFSETQRNKGNFPGRFSGRQFSNSRSEMNVSTLELGDSALYLCASSFWGSNTEAFFGQGTRLTVV.

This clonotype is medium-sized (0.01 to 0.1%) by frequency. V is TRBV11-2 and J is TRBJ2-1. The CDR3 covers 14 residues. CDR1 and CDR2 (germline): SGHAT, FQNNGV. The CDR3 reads CASSLGNRRYEQFF.

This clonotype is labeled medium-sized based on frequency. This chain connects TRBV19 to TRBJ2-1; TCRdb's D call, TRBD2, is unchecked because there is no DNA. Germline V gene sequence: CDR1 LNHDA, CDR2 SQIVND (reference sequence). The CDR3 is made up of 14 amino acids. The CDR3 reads CASAGLAGYNEQFF.

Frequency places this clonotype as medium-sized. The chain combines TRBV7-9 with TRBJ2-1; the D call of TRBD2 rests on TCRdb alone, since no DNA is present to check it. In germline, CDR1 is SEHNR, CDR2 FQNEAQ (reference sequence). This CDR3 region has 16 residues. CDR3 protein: CASSGTSGRDLNEQFF. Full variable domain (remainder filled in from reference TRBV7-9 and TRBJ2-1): DTGVSQNPRHKITKRGQNVTFRCDPISEHNRLYWYRQTLGQGPEFLTYFQNEAQLEKSRLLSDRFSAERPKGSFSTLEIQRTEQGDSAMYLCASSGTSGRDLNEQFFGPGTRLTVL.

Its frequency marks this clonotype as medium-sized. Here the CDR3 reads CASSRATARETQYF. V usage is TRBV5-1 and J usage is TRBJ2-5; TCRdb's D gene call, TRBD2, goes unchecked for lack of DNA. Germline values: CDR1 SGHRS, CDR2 YFSETQ. The CDR3 runs to 14 residues.

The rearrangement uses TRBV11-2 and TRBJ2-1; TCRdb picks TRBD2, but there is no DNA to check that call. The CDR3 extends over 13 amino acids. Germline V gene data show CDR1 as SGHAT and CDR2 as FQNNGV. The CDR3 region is CASSWTSSTEQFF.

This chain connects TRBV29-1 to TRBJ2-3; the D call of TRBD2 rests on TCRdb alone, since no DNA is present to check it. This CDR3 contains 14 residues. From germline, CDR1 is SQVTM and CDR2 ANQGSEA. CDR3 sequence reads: CSVGSLGSTDTQYF.

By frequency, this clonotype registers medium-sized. This CDR3 reads CASRWDSYGYTF. The chain is built from TRBV7-9 and TRBJ1-2. The germline CDR1 and CDR2 sequences are SEHNR and FQNEAQ (reference sequence). The CDR3 loop spans 12 amino acids.

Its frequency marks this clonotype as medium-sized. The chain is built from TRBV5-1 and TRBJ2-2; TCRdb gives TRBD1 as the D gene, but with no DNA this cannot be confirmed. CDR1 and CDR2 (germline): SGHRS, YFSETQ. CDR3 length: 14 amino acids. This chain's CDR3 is CASRDIANTGELFF. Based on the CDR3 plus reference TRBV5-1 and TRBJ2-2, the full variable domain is KAGVTQTPRYLIKTRGQQVTLSCSPISGHRSVSWYQQTPGQGLQFLFEYFSETQRNKGNFPGRFSGRQFSNSRSEMNVSTLELGDSALYLCASRDIANTGELFFGEGSRLTVL.

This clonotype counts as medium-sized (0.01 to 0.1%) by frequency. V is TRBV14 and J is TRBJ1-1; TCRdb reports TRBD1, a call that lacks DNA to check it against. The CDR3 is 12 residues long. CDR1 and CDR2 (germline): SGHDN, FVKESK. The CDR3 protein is CASSQVQGRAFF.

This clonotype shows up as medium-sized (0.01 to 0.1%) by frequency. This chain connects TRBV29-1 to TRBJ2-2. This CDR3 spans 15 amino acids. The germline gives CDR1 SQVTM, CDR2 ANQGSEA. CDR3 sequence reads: CSVELGTTNTGELFF.

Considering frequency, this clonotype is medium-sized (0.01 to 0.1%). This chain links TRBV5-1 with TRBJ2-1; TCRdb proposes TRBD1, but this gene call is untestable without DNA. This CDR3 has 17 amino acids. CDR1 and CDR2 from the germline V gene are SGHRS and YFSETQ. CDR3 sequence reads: CASSLGAVDHSYNEQFF.

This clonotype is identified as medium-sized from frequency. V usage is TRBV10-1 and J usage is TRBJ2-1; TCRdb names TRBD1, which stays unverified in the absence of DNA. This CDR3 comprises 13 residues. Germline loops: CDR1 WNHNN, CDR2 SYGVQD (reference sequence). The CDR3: CASSDRGWDEQFF.

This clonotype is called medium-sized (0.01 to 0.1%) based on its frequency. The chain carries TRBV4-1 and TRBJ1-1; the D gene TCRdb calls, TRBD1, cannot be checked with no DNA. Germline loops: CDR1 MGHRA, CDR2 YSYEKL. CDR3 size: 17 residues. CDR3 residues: CASSQDPPGTMNTEAFF.

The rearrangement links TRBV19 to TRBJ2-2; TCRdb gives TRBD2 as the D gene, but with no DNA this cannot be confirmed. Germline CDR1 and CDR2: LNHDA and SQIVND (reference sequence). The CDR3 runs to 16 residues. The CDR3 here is CASSIGAGSITGELFF.